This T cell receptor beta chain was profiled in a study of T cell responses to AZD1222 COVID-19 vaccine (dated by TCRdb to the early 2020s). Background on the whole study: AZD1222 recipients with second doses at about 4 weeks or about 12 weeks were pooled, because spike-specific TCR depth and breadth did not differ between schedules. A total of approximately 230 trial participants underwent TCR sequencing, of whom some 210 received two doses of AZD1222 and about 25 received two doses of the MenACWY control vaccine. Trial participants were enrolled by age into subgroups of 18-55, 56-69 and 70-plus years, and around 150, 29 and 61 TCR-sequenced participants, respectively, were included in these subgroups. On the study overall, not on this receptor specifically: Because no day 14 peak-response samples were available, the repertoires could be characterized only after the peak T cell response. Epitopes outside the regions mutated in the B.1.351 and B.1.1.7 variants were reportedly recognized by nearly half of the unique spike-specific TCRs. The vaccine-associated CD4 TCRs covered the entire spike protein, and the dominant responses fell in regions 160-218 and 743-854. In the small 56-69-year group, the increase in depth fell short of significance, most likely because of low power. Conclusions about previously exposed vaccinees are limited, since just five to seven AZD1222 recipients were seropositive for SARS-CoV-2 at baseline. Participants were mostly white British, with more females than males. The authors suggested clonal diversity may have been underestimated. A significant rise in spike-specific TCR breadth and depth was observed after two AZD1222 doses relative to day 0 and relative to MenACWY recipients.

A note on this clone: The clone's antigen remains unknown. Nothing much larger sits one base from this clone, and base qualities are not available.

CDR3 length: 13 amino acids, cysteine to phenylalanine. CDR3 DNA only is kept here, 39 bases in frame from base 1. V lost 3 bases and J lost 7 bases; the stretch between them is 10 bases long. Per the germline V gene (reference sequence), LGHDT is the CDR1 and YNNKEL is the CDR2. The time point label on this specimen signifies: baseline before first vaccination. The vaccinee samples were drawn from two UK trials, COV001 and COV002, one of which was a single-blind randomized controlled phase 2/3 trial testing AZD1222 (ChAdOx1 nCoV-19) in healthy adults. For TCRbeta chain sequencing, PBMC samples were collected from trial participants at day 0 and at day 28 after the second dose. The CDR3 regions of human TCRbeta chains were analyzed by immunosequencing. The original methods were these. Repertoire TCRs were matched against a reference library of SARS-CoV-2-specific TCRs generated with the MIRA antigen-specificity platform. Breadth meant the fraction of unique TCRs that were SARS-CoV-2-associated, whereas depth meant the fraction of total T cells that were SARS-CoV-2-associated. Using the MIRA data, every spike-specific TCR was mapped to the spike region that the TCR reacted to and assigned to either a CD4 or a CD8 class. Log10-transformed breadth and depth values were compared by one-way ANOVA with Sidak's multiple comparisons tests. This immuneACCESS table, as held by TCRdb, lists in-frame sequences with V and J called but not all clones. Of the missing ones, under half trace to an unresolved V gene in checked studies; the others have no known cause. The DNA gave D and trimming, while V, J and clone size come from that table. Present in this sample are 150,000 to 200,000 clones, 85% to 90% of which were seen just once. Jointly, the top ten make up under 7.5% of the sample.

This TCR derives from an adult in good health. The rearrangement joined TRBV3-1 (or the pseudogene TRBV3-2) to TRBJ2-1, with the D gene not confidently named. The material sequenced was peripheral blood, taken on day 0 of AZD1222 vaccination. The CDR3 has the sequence CASSQSVGNEQFF. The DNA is TGTGCCAGCAGCCAGAGTGTGGGGAATGAGCAGTTCTTC.